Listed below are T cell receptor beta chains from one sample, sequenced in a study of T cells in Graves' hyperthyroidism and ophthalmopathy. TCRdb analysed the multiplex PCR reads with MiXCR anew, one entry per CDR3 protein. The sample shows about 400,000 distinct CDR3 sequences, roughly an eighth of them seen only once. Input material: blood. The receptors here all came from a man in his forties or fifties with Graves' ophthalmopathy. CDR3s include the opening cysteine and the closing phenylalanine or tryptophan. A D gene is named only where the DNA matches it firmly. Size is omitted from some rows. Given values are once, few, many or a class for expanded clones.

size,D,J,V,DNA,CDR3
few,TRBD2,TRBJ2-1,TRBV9,TGTGCCAGCAGCCCCGGACTAGAAACGATTGGCGAGCAGTTCTTC,CASSPGLETIGEQFF
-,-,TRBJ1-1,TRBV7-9,TGTGCCAGCAGCTTATATTCGTCAGTCCAACCATACACTGAAGCTTTCTTT,CASSLYSSVQPYTEAFF
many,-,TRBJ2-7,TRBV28,TGTGCCAGCAGTTTACCCGGGCTCACCTACGAGCAGTACTTC,CASSLPGLTYEQYF
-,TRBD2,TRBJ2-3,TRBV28,TGTGCCAGCACCTCTAGCGGGAGGGCTGATACGCAGTATTTT,CASTSSGRADTQYF
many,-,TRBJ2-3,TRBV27,TGTGCCAGCAAAAGGACGGGGACAGATACGCAGTATTTT,CASKRTGTDTQYF
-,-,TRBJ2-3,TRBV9,TGTGCCAGCAGCACCACTTCCCGCACAGATACGCAGTATTTT,CASSTTSRTDTQYF
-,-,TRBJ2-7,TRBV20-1,TGCAGTGCTAGAGTGGTGGGGACGTACGAGCAGTACTTC,CSARVVGTYEQYF
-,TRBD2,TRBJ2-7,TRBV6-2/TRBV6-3,TGTGCCAGCCAACCCGATGGGGGGGCCTACGAGCAGTACTTC,CASQPDGGAYEQYF
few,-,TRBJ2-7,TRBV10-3,TGTGCCATCAGTAAGGACAACTACGAGCAGTACTTC,CAISKDNYEQYF
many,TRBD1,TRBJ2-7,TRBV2,TGTGCCAGCAAAGAGGAAGGGACAGTAGGCGAGCAGTACTTC,CASKEEGTVGEQYF
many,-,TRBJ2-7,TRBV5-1,TGCGCCAGCAGCGGGAAAGACAGTACCTACGAGCAGTACTTC,CASSGKDSTYEQYF
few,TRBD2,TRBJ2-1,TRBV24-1,TGTGCCACCAGTGATTTTGGGGCTAGCGGGAGTTATAATGAGCAGTTCTTC,CATSDFGASGSYNEQFF
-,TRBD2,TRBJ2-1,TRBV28,TGTGCCAGCAGTTTATCGGTGGGAGGGACCTACAATGAGCAGTTCTTC,CASSLSVGGTYNEQFF
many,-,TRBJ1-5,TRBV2,TGTGCCAGCAGGGGATTGACAGAGAATCAGCCCCAGCATTTT,CASRGLTENQPQHF
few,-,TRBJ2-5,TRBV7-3,TGTGCCAGCAGCTCGGACCCTGAAGAGACCCAGTACTTC,CASSSDPEETQYF
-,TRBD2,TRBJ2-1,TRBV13,TGTGCCAGCAGCTTAGCACTAGCGGGAGCTGGGTACAATGAGCAGTTCTTC,CASSLALAGAGYNEQFF
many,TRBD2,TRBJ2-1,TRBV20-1,TGCAGTGCCCCCCCAGCGGGAGAGATCAATGAGCAGTTCTTC,CSAPPAGEINEQFF